This T cell receptor beta chain originates from a study of T cells in Graves' hyperthyroidism and ophthalmopathy. Overall study: Blood from the periphery was taken at initial diagnosis, before any treatment.

General study results and limits: Most thyroid clonotypes expanded above 0.001 were also detected in blood.

The PBMCs studied were ones that came from 10 ml fresh peripheral blood. There were TCR beta CDR3 regions amplified from RNA transcripts. First-round RT-PCR of the TCR CDR3 relied on the HTBI primer set. TCRdb re-derived calls from the multiplex PCR reads in MiXCR, one entry per CDR3 protein. This table holds 400,000 to 500,000 distinct CDR3 sequences, approximately 15% found once. This clonotype was observed many times. Its specificity is unknown. Trimming took 3 bases from V and 5 from J, leaving 13 bases between them. Germline V gene lookup returns CDR1 DFQATT and CDR2 SNEGSKA (reference sequence). This CDR3 is built from 13 residues.

The receptor's source is a woman in her late teens or twenties with Graves' hyperthyroidism. The chain has TRBV20-1 and TRBJ2-5; D might be TRBD1 (6 bases). The sequenced material came from blood. The CDR3 sequence: CSARNRVKETQYF. The CDR3 DNA is TGCAGTGCTAGGAACAGGGTAAAGGAGACCCAGTACTTC.